This TCR beta chain was identified during a study of CD8 T cells in ankylosing spondylitis. Notes on the study in general: Apparently characteristic of ankylosing spondylitis blood was a TCR beta motif (roughly eight highly homologous variants).

MiXCR, run by TCRdb on the 5' RACE reads, gives a single entry per CDR3 protein. The sample lists about 130,000 distinct CDR3 sequences, roughly a sixth occurring once. This clonotype was seen a few times. The antigen remains undetermined. In germline, CDR1 is SEHNR, CDR2 FQNEAQ (reference sequence). CDR3 length: 12 amino acids. V lost 5 bases and J 2 bases, leaving 6 bases between the germline ends. The sample comprised blood, either unsorted or a sorted T cell fraction (not recorded which). The receptor was derived from a male donor with ankylosing spondylitis. The chain couples TRBV7-9 to TRBJ1-2; D uncertain. Here the CDR3 reads CASSPQNYGYTF. The CDR3 DNA reads TGTGCCAGCAGCCCACAGAACTATGGCTACACCTTC.